A selection of T cell receptor beta chains follows, all from one sample in a study of T cell repertoires in cytomegalovirus infection. These receptors have no identified antigens. MiXCR, applied by TCRdb to the reads, yields one record per CDR3 protein. The table has roughly 180,000 distinct CDR3 sequences, roughly 20% seen once. The sequences come from CD8+ T cells from cultured PBMCs, collected from culture after CMV antigen stimulation. The receptors here all came from a human donor in good health (CMV status not recorded). Some clones in this sample may be carry-over from other donors' samples. Each CDR3 is given with its conserved first and last residue. Fields, in order: CDR3 length, J gene, V gene, D gene, clone size, CDR3 protein, CDR3 DNA. D genes are given only for firm matches. Size values are once, few and many counts, or a class for expanded clones, and some rows have none.

16 | TRBJ2-5 | TRBV12-3/TRBV12-4 | - | - | CASSKLRGPFEETQYF | TGTGCCAGCAGTAAACTCCGGGGGCCATTCGAAGAGACCCAGTACTTC
11 | TRBJ2-7 | TRBV12-3/TRBV12-4 | TRBD1 | few | CASSTGQEQYF | TGTGCCAGCAGTACGGGACAGGAGCAGTACTTC
13 | TRBJ1-5 | TRBV7-8 | - | - | CASSKDGIQPQHF | TGTGCCAGCAGCAAGGACGGAATTCAGCCCCAGCATTTT
18 | TRBJ2-1 | TRBV7-2 | - | - | CASSLGWRGGIHYNEQFF | TGTGCCAGCAGCTTAGGATGGAGGGGGGGTATTCATTACAATGAGCAGTTCTTC
14 | TRBJ1-1 | TRBV27 | - | many | CASSFYRTDTEAFF | TGTGCCAGCAGTTTCTATAGGACAGACACTGAAGCTTTCTTT
19 | TRBJ2-7 | TRBV7-6 | TRBD2 | - | CASSLFIAPVLGGSDEQYF | TGTGCCAGCAGCTTATTCATCGCACCGGTGCTGGGGGGGTCGGACGAGCAGTACTTC
15 | TRBJ1-4 | TRBV7-8 | - | few | CASSLEAGLNEKLFF | TGTGCCAGCAGCTTAGAAGCAGGTCTTAATGAAAAACTGTTTTTT
14 | TRBJ2-7 | TRBV28 | TRBD1 | few | CASSTYGQDYEQYF | TGTGCCAGCTCAACATACGGACAGGACTACGAGCAGTACTTC
15 | TRBJ2-1 | TRBV4-3 | - | - | CASSQALGPNNEQFF | TGCGCCAGCAGCCAGGCCCTCGGACCGAACAATGAGCAGTTCTTC
16 | TRBJ2-3 | TRBV2 | - | few | CASSEYSGVRADTQYF | TGTGCCAGCAGTGAATACTCGGGCGTTCGGGCAGATACGCAGTATTTT
15 | TRBJ1-4 | TRBV7-2 | TRBD1 | - | CASSLMDRLGEKLFF | TGTGCCAGCAGCTTAATGGACAGGTTAGGGGAAAAACTGTTTTTT
15 | TRBJ1-2 | TRBV4-1 | - | - | CASSQETANNYGYTF | TGCGCCAGCAGCCAGGAGACTGCGAATAACTATGGCTACACCTTC
17 | TRBJ1-2 | TRBV12-5 | TRBD1 | few | CASGLGVRGQGSDGYTF | TGTGCTAGTGGTTTGGGAGTTCGGGGACAGGGGTCTGATGGCTACACCTTC
14 | TRBJ2-3 | TRBV28 | TRBD2 | few | CASAPSGVADTQYF | TGTGCCAGCGCTCCCAGCGGGGTGGCAGATACGCAGTATTTT
16 | TRBJ2-6 | TRBV7-9 | - | - | CASSPGTARGANVLTF | TGTGCCAGCAGCCCCGGGACCGCGCGGGGGGCCAACGTCCTGACTTTC
16 | TRBJ1-3 | TRBV13 | - | few | CASTARSVGSGNTIYF | TGTGCCAGCACCGCGAGGTCGGTCGGCTCTGGAAACACCATATATTTT
14 | TRBJ1-6 | TRBV12-3/TRBV12-4 | TRBD1 | - | CASSLTGLGSPLHF | TGTGCCAGCAGTCTGACAGGGCTAGGTTCACCCCTCCACTTT
13 | TRBJ2-7 | TRBV11-2 | - | few | CASSLDWTYEQYF | TGTGCCAGCAGCTTAGATTGGACCTACGAGCAGTACTTC
12 | TRBJ1-2 | TRBV7-8 | TRBD1 | - | CASSYITGVYTF | TGTGCCAGCAGCTATATCACAGGGGTCTACACCTTC
12 | TRBJ2-1 | TRBV12-3/TRBV12-4 | - | few | CASSDNYNEQFF | TGTGCCAGCAGTGACAACTACAATGAGCAGTTCTTC
13 | TRBJ2-5 | TRBV4-1 | - | - | CASSQGVEETQYF | TGTGCCAGCAGCCAAGGGGTGGAAGAGACCCAGTACTTC
16 | TRBJ1-5 | TRBV13 | TRBD1 | - | CASSLAGQGGNQPQHF | TGTGCCAGCAGCCTAGCCGGACAGGGGGGGAATCAGCCCCAGCATTTT
16 | TRBJ2-3 | TRBV14 | - | few | CASSLVTGPHTDTQYF | TGTGCCAGCAGTTTAGTCACAGGACCTCACACAGATACGCAGTATTTT
15 | TRBJ2-7 | TRBV4-1 | - | - | CASSQMDGNSNEQYF | TGCGCCAGCAGCCAGATGGACGGGAATTCTAACGAGCAGTACTTC
12 | TRBJ1-1 | TRBV7-2 | - | - | CASSLGRGVAFF | TGTGCCAGCAGCTTAGGGAGAGGGGTCGCTTTCTTT
12 | TRBJ1-2 | TRBV19 | - | few | CASTGTPYGYTF | TGTGCCAGTACCGGGACACCCTATGGCTACACCTTC
16 | TRBJ2-3 | TRBV7-2 | - | few | CASSLGVGGGEDTQYF | TGTGCCAGCAGCTTAGGGGTTGGGGGCGGGGAAGATACGCAGTATTTT
11 | TRBJ2-2 | TRBV29-1 | - | - | CSVDSTGELFF | TGCAGCGTTGACAGCACCGGGGAGCTGTTTTTT
13 | TRBJ2-5 | TRBV9 | - | few | CASKPIPQETQYF | TGTGCCAGCAAACCAATTCCCCAAGAGACCCAGTACTTC
17 | TRBJ2-1 | TRBV7-9 | - | - | CASSQDRVPRHYNEQFF | TGTGCCAGCAGCCAGGACCGGGTCCCGAGGCACTACAATGAGCAGTTCTTC